This T cell receptor beta chain came from a study of shared clonotypes between healthy human individuals. As for the study in general: Donor composition was a couple of women and three men, aged 18 to 49.

Study outcomes and limitations: Sharing across a handful of donors was seen in 4% to 6.5% of naive CD4 clonotypes.

Profiled with immunoSEQ multiplex PCR; TCRdb holds only in-frame clones, not every one. Of 2 million to 3 million clones detected, 93% appear once; the ten largest clones hold approximately 0.37%. Trimming stripped 2 bases from V and 0 bases from J, with 7 bases between. This CDR3 comprises 14 residues. Germline values: CDR1 KGHSH, CDR2 LQKENI. This clone was picked up a small number of times. What it recognizes is unknown. The sample carries other DNA sequences with the same CDR3. The clonotype comes from a man younger than 30 in good health. Some clones in this sample may be carry-over from other donors' samples. The V call is TRBV18, the J call TRBJ1-1; perhaps TRBD1 as D (6 bases). The source material was naive CD4+ T cells from PBMCs. Subset described: CD45RA+ positively selected. The CDR3 sequence: CASSPGTLNTEAFF. The CDR3 nucleotides are TGTGCCAGCTCACCAGGGACACTGAACACTGAAGCTTTCTTT.